These T cell receptor beta chains were read from a single sample in a study of cytomegalovirus exposure and HLA in healthy donors. The data were produced by immunoSEQ multiplex PCR, yet TCRdb's version contains in-frame clones alone and is incomplete. The sample shows fewer than 150,000 clones, over 75% of them seen only once. The sequencing input was PBMCs. The receptors shown here come from a human donor in good health. Both conserved end residues are part of each CDR3. The D gene is left open where the match is weak. Clone size is given for some rows only: seen once, a few or many times, or a class if the clone is expanded.

CDR3 protein: CASSPPSGAWPGELFF
CDR3 DNA: TGTGCCAGCAGCCCACCTAGCGGCGCGTGGCCCGGGGAGCTGTTTTTT
CDR3 length: 16
V gene: TRBV7-9
clone size: .
J gene: TRBJ2-2
D gene: TRBD2

CDR3 protein: CASSPSTNAYEQYF
CDR3 DNA: TGTGCCAGCAGCCCTTCGACAAATGCCTACGAGCAGTACTTC
CDR3 length: 14
V gene: TRBV7-8
clone size: .
J gene: TRBJ2-7
D gene: .

CDR3 protein: CASSLQNTEAFF
CDR3 DNA: TGTGCCAGCAGCTTGCAGAACACTGAAGCTTTCTTT
CDR3 length: 12
V gene: TRBV5-8
clone size: few
J gene: TRBJ1-1
D gene: .

CDR3 protein: CASSLRDRAFYEQYF
CDR3 DNA: TGTGCCAGCAGCTTACGGGACAGGGCGTTCTACGAGCAGTACTTC
CDR3 length: 15
V gene: TRBV13
clone size: .
J gene: TRBJ2-7
D gene: TRBD1

CDR3 protein: CASSGGDHGQGRSLTGELFF
CDR3 DNA: TGTGCCAGCAGCGGGGGGGATCACGGACAGGGAAGAAGCCTCACCGGGGAGCTGTTTTTT
CDR3 length: 20
V gene: TRBV9
clone size: .
J gene: TRBJ2-2
D gene: TRBD1

CDR3 protein: CASKKGLTSYEQYF
CDR3 DNA: TGTGCCAGCAAGAAGGGACTAACTTCTTACGAGCAGTACTTC
CDR3 length: 14
V gene: TRBV6-1
clone size: .
J gene: TRBJ2-7
D gene: TRBD2

CDR3 protein: CASSLLGQGQPQHF
CDR3 DNA: TGTGCCAGTAGCCTTCTGGGACAGGGTCAGCCCCAGCATTTT
CDR3 length: 14
V gene: TRBV19
clone size: few
J gene: TRBJ1-5
D gene: TRBD1

CDR3 protein: CASSMGQPQETQYF
CDR3 DNA: TGTGCCAGCAGCATGGGACAGCCGCAAGAGACCCAGTACTTC
CDR3 length: 14
V gene: TRBV5-6
clone size: .
J gene: TRBJ2-5
D gene: TRBD1

CDR3 protein: CASSLEGYNSPLHF
CDR3 DNA: TGCGCCAGCAGCTTGGAGGGGTATAATTCACCCCTCCACTTT
CDR3 length: 14
V gene: TRBV5-1
clone size: .
J gene: TRBJ1-6
D gene: .

CDR3 protein: CASSSGGEGYGYTF
CDR3 DNA: TGTGCCAGCAGCTCAGGGGGCGAGGGCTATGGCTACACCTTC
CDR3 length: 14
V gene: TRBV7-6
clone size: .
J gene: TRBJ1-2
D gene: TRBD1

CDR3 protein: CASSLRQGAREQYF
CDR3 DNA: TGTGCCAGCAGCCTCAGACAGGGGGCCCGGGAGCAGTACTTC
CDR3 length: 14
V gene: TRBV7-6
clone size: .
J gene: TRBJ2-7
D gene: TRBD1

CDR3 protein: CASSYGGTTANNEQFF
CDR3 DNA: TGTGCCAGCAGTTACGGAGGGACCACAGCCAACAATGAGCAGTTCTTC
CDR3 length: 16
V gene: TRBV6-6
clone size: .
J gene: TRBJ2-1
D gene: .

CDR3 protein: CASSSRRGAYEQYF
CDR3 DNA: TGTGCCAGCAGCTCCCGGCGGGGTGCCTACGAGCAGTACTTC
CDR3 length: 14
V gene: TRBV5-8
clone size: .
J gene: TRBJ2-7
D gene: .

CDR3 protein: CASSSGGSGGYTF
CDR3 DNA: TGCGCCAGCAGCTCAGGGGGATCGGGTGGCTACACCTTC
CDR3 length: 13
V gene: TRBV5-1
clone size: .
J gene: TRBJ1-2
D gene: TRBD1

CDR3 protein: CASSQHPGTVHSYNEQFF
CDR3 DNA: TGTGCCAGCAGCCAACACCCCGGGACAGTCCACTCCTACAATGAGCAGTTCTTC
CDR3 length: 18
V gene: TRBV28
clone size: .
J gene: TRBJ2-1
D gene: TRBD1

CDR3 protein: CASSLGTRVWQFF
CDR3 DNA: TGTGCCAGCAGCTTAGGGACAAGGGTTTGGCAGTTCTTC
CDR3 length: 13
V gene: TRBV5-8
clone size: once
J gene: TRBJ2-1
D gene: .

CDR3 protein: CASQGDTPGSPLHF
CDR3 DNA: TGCGCCAGCCAAGGGGACACACCGGGCTCACCCCTCCACTTT
CDR3 length: 14
V gene: TRBV5-1
clone size: .
J gene: TRBJ1-6
D gene: .

CDR3 protein: CASSTRGVLNQPQHF
CDR3 DNA: TGTGCCAGCAGTACCCGGGGGGTCCTCAATCAGCCCCAGCATTTT
CDR3 length: 15
V gene: TRBV6-6
clone size: once
J gene: TRBJ1-5
D gene: .

CDR3 protein: CSARVAGVEFF
CDR3 DNA: TGCAGTGCTAGAGTGGCCGGGGTAGAGTTCTTC
CDR3 length: 11
V gene: TRBV20-1
clone size: .
J gene: TRBJ2-1
D gene: .

CDR3 protein: CASSFTSSTSTDTQYF
CDR3 DNA: TGTGCCAGCTCATTTACTAGCAGTACTAGCACAGATACGCAGTATTTT
CDR3 length: 16
V gene: TRBV18
clone size: once
J gene: TRBJ2-3
D gene: .

CDR3 protein: CASSGWTGIEQYF
CDR3 DNA: TGTGCCAGCAGTGGATGGACAGGGATTGAGCAGTACTTC
CDR3 length: 13
V gene: TRBV6-1
clone size: few
J gene: TRBJ2-7
D gene: TRBD1

CDR3 protein: CASSLAGQRYGYTF
CDR3 DNA: TGTGCCAGCAGCTTGGCGGGACAACGGTATGGCTACACCTTC
CDR3 length: 14
V gene: TRBV5-6
clone size: few
J gene: TRBJ1-2
D gene: .

CDR3 protein: CASSLQGYEQYF
CDR3 DNA: TGTGCCAGCAGCCTACAGGGCTACGAGCAGTACTTC
CDR3 length: 12
V gene: TRBV6-5
clone size: .
J gene: TRBJ2-7
D gene: .

CDR3 protein: CASSLTRDYEQYF
CDR3 DNA: TGTGCCAGCAGCTTGACACGAGACTACGAGCAGTACTTC
CDR3 length: 13
V gene: TRBV13
clone size: .
J gene: TRBJ2-7
D gene: .

CDR3 protein: CASTPLGTGLGETQYF
CDR3 DNA: TGTGCCAGTACCCCTTTGGGAACAGGTTTAGGGGAGACCCAGTACTTC
CDR3 length: 16
V gene: TRBV19
clone size: .
J gene: TRBJ2-5
D gene: .

CDR3 protein: CASSITSGRSQEYF
CDR3 DNA: TGTGCCAGCAGCATAACTAGCGGGAGGAGTCAGGAGTACTTC
CDR3 length: 14
V gene: TRBV11-2
clone size: few
J gene: TRBJ2-7
D gene: TRBD2

CDR3 protein: CASSLEGGTRDEQFF
CDR3 DNA: TGCGCCAGCAGCTTGGAGGGCGGGACGAGGGATGAGCAGTTCTTC
CDR3 length: 15
V gene: TRBV5-1
clone size: .
J gene: TRBJ2-1
D gene: .

CDR3 protein: CASSEAPGGQVYEQYF
CDR3 DNA: TGTGCCAGCAGTGAAGCTCCGGGGGGACAGGTCTACGAGCAGTACTTC
CDR3 length: 16
V gene: TRBV6-1
clone size: .
J gene: TRBJ2-7
D gene: .

CDR3 protein: CASSVVTLADFSYEQYF
CDR3 DNA: TGTGCCAGCAGTGTTGTGACCCTAGCGGACTTCTCCTACGAGCAGTACTTC
CDR3 length: 17
V gene: TRBV6-1
clone size: .
J gene: TRBJ2-7
D gene: TRBD2

CDR3 protein: CASSQTGQPSYEQYF
CDR3 DNA: TGTGCCAGCAGCCAGACAGGACAGCCTTCCTACGAGCAGTACTTC
CDR3 length: 15
V gene: TRBV14
clone size: .
J gene: TRBJ2-7
D gene: .

CDR3 protein: CASSSRLAGVYGEQFF
CDR3 DNA: TGCGCCAGCAGCTCCCGACTAGCGGGAGTGTATGGTGAGCAGTTCTTC
CDR3 length: 16
V gene: TRBV5-1
clone size: .
J gene: TRBJ2-1
D gene: TRBD2